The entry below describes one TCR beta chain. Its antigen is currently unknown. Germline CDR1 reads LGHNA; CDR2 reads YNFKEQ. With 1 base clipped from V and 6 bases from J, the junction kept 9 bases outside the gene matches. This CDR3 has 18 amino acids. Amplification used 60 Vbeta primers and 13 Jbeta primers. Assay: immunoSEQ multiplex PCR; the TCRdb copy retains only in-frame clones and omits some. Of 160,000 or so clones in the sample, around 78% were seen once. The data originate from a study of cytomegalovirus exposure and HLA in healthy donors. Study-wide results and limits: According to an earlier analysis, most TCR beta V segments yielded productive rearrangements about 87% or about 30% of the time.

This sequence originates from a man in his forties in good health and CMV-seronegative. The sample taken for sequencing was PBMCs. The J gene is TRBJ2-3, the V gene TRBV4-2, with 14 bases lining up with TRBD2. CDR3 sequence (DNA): TGTGCCAGCAGCCAAGCCGGGACTAGCGGGAGAGGGGGCGATACGCAGTATTTT. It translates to CASSQAGTSGRGGDTQYF.